This T cell receptor beta chain appears in the sequencing data of a study of shared clonotypes between healthy human individuals. Donors were healthy HIV-negative adults without recently reported acute infections or vaccinations. Findings of the study overall: Against clonotypes common to all four donors, non-shared ones had lower generation probabilities.

It was at deep level that the assay was run. Assay used: immunoSEQ multiplex PCR; TCRdb lists only in-frame clones, some missing. Among a few million clones listed, about nine tenths were seen once. Germline CDR1 and CDR2: KGHSH and LQKENI. Trimming cost V 3 bases and J 6 bases, with 17 bases left between them. CDR3 length: 16 residues. Details on this clone: Its specificity is not known.

The specimen sequenced was naive CD4+ T cells from PBMCs. Described subset: CD45RA+ positively selected. The chain employs TRBV18 and TRBJ2-2, with a possible D match to TRBD2 (6 bases). This receptor was obtained from a man between 18 and 35 years old in good health. Some clones in this sample may be carry-over from other donors' samples. CDR3 protein: CASSPRELGGAGELFF. The CDR3 coding sequence is TGTGCCAGCTCACCCCGAGAGTTGGGGGGAGCCGGGGAGCTGTTTTTT.